This T cell receptor beta chain emerged from a study of T cell responses to AZD1222 COVID-19 vaccine. General study results and limits: Spike as a whole was targeted by vaccine-associated CD4 TCRs, dominant at 160-218 and 743-854.

Measured with immunoSEQ multiplex PCR; TCRdb has only the in-frame clones, and not every one. Here the sample spans over 100,000 clones, roughly 88% being singletons. A word on this clone: The antigen is not known.

CDR1 is SGHVS and CDR2 is FNYEAQ in the germline V gene. V was cut by 4 bases and J by 6 bases, with 9 bases left in between. This CDR3 has 13 amino acids. This material consisted of peripheral blood, taken on day 0 of AZD1222 vaccination. This sequence joins TRBV7-6 and TRBJ2-2; D is unclear. The origin of this receptor is an adult in good health. CDR3 sequence reads: CASSSRNPGELFF. CDR3 nucleotide sequence: TGTGCCAGCAGCTCTAGAAACCCCGGGGAGCTGTTTTTT.